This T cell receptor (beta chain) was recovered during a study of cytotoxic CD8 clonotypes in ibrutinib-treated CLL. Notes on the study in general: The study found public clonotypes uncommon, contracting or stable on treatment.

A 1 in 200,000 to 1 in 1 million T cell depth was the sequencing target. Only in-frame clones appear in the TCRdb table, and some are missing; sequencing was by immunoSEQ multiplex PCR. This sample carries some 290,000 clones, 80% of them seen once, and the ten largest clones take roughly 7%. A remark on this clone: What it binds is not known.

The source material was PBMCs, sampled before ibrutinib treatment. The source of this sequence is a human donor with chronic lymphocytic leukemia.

Here the CDR3 reads CASSARTSDEQYF. In DNA form, the CDR3 reads TGTGCCAGCAGTGCCAGAACTAGCGACGAGCAGTACTTC. This chain connects TRBV9 to TRBJ2-7, with 7 bases aligning to TRBD2. This CDR3 spans 13 amino acids. Per germline, CDR1 SGDLS and CDR2 YYNGEE. Unmatched junction bases numbered 7, after V lost 5 bases and J lost 5 bases.